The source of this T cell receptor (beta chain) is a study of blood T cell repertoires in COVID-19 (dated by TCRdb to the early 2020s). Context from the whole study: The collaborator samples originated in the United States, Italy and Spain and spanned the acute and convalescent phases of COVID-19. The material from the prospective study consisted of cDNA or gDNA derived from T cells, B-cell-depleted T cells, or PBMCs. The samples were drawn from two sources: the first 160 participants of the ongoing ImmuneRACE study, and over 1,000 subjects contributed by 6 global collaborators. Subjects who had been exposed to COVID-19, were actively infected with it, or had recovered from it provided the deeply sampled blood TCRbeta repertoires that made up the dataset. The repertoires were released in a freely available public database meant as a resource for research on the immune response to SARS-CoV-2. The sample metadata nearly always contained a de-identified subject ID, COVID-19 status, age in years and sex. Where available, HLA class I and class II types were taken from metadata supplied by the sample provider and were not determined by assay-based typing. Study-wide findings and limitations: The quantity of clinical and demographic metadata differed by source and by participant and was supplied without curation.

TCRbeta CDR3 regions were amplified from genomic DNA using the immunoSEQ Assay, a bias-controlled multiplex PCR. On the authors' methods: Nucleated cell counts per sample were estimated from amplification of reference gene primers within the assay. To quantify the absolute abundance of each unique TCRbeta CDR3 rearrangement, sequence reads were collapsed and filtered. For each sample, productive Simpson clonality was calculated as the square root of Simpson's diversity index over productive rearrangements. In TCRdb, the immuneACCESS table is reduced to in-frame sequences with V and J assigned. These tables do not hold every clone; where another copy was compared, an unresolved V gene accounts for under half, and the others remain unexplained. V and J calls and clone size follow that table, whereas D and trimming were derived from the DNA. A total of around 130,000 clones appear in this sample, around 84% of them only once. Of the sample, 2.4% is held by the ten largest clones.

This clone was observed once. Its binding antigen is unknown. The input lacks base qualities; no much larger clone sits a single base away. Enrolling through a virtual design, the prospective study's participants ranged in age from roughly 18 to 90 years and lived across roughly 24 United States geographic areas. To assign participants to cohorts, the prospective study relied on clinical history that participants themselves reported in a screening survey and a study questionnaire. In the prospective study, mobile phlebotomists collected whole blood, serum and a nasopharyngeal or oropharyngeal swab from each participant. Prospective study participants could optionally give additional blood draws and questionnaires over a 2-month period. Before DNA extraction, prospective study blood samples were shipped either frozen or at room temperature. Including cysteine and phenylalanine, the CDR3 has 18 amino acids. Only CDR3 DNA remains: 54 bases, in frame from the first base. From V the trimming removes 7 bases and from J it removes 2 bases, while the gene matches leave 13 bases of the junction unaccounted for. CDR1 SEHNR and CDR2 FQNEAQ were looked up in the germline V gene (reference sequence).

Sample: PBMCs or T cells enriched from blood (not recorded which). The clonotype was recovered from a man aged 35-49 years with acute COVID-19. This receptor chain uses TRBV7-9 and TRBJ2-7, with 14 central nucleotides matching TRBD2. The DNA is TGTGCCAGCACCCCAAGGGCGTCGACTAGCGGGGGGGCCTACGAGCAGTACTTC. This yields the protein CASTPRASTSGGAYEQYF. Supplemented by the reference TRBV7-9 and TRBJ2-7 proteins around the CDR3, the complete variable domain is DTGVSQNPRHKITKRGQNVTFRCDPISEHNRLYWYRQTLGQGPEFLTYFQNEAQLEKSRLLSDRFSAERPKGSFSTLEIQRTEQGDSAMYLCASTPRASTSGGAYEQYFGPGTRLTVT.